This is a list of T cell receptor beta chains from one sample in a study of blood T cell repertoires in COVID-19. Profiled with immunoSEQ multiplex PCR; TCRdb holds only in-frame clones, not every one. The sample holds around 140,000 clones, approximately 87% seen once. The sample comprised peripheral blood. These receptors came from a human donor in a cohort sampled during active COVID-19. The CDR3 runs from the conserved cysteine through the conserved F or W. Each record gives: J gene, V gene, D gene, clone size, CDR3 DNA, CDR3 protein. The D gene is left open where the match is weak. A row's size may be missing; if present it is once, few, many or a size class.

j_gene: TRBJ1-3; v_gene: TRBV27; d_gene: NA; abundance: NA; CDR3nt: TGTGCCAGCAGTCGAGAGAGCTCTGGAAACACCATATATTTT; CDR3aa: CASSRESSGNTIYF
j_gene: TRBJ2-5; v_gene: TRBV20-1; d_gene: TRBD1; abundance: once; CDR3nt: TGCAGTGCTAGTCCCGGGACAGGGGGCGAGCGAGAGACCCAGTACTTC; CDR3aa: CSASPGTGGERETQYF
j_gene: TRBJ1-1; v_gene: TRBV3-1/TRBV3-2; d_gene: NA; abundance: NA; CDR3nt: TGTGCCAGCAGCCATAGTCACGGGAACACTGAAGCTTTCTTT; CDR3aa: CASSHSHGNTEAFF
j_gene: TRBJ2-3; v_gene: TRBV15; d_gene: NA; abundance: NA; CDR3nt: TGTGCCACCGGGTCTGGTCCAGCGGGCGTCACAGATACGCAGTATTTT; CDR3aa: CATGSGPAGVTDTQYF
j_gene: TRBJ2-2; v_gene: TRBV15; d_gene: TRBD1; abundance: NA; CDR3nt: TGTGCCACGACCCACAGGGGTTCCACCGGGGAGCTGTTTTTT; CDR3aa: CATTHRGSTGELFF
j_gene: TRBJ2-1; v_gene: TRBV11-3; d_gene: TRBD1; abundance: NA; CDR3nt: TGTGCCAGCAACGCCGGGACAGTCTACAATGAGCAGTTCTTC; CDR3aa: CASNAGTVYNEQFF
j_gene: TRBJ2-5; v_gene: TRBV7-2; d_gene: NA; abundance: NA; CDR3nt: TGTGCCAGCAGCTTAGCGGGTGGGCCTTCGGAGACCCAGTACTTC; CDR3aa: CASSLAGGPSETQYF
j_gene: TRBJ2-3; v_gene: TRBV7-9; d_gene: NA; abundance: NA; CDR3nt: TGTGCCAGCAGCTTGTACAGGGACCCATTTGGAGATACGCAGTATTTT; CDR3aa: CASSLYRDPFGDTQYF
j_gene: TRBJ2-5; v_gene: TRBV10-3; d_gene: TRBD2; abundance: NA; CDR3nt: TGTGCCATCAGCTTCACAGCGGGAGAAGAGACCCAGTACTTC; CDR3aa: CAISFTAGEETQYF
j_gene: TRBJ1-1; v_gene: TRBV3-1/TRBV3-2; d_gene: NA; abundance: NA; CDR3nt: TGTGCCAGCAGCCACCTAGACAGTAGGGGTGAAGCTTTCTTT; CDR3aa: CASSHLDSRGEAFF
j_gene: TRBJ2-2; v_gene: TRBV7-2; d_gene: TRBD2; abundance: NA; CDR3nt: TGTGCCAGCAGCTCTAGCGGGGGGAACACCGGGGAGCTGTTTTTT; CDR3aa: CASSSSGGNTGELFF
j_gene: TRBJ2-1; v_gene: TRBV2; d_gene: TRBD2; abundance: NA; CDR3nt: TGTGCCAGCAGTGATCCTACTAGCGGGAGAGGGAATGAGCAGTTCTTC; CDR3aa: CASSDPTSGRGNEQFF
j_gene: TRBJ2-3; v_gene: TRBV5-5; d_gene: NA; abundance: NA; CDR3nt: TGTGCCAGCGGAGGGACAGCAGATACGCAGTATTTT; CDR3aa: CASGGTADTQYF
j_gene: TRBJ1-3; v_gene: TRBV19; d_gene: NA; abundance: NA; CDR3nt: TGTGCCAGTAGTTGGGGGGGCTCTGGAAACACCATATATTTT; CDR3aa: CASSWGGSGNTIYF
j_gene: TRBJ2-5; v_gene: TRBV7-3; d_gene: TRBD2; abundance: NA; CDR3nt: TGTGCCAGCAGCCCGGGACTAGCGGGAGTTGAGACCCAGTACTTC; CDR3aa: CASSPGLAGVETQYF
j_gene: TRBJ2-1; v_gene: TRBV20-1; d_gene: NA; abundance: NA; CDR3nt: TGCAGTGCTAGACATGTCCGGGAGCAGTTCTTC; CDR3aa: CSARHVREQFF
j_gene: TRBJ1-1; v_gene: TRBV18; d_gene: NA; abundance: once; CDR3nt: TGTGCCAGTAACGGGGGGTTCAACACTGAAGCTTTCTTT; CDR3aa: CASNGGFNTEAFF
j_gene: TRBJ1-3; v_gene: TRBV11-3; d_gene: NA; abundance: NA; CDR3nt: TGTGCCAGCAGACCAAGCCCGGGAAACACCATATATTTT; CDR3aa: CASRPSPGNTIYF
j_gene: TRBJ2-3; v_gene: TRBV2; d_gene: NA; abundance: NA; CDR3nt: TGTGCCAGCGGCAGGAGCACAGATACGCAGTATTTT; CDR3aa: CASGRSTDTQYF
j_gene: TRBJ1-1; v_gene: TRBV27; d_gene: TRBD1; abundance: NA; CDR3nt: TGTGCCAGCAGTTTGGACGGACAGGGGAGTAAGGCTTTCTTT; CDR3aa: CASSLDGQGSKAFF
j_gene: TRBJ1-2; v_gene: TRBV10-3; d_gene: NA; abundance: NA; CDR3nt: TGTGCCATCAGGCCGACAGGAGACTATGGCTACACCTTC; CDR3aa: CAIRPTGDYGYTF
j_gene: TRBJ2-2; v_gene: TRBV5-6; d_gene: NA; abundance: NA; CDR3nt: TGTGCCAGCAGCCTGAGGTCTTTCACCGGGGAGCTGTTTTTT; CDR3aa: CASSLRSFTGELFF
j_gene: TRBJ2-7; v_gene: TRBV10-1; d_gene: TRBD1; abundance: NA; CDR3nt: TGCGCCAGCAGTCTCCCCGGACAGGAAAAGATCCACGAGCAGTACTTC; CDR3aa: CASSLPGQEKIHEQYF
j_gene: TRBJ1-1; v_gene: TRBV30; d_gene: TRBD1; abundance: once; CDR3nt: TGTGCCTTCCGGACAGGGTGGTTTGAAGCTTTCTTT; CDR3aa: CAFRTGWFEAFF
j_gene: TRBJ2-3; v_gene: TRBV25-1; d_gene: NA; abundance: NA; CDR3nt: TGTGCCAGCAGTGAGATACAGGGTACAGATACGCAGTATTTT; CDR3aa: CASSEIQGTDTQYF
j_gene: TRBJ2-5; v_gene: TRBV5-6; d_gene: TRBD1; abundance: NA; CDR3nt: TGTGCCAGCAGAGAGACAGGGGGCGGGGAGACCCAGTACTTC; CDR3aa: CASRETGGGETQYF
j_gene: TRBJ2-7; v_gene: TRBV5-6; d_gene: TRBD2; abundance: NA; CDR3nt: TGTGCCAGCAGCTCAGTAGCGGGGGGGCCTCACGAGCAGTACTTC; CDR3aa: CASSSVAGGPHEQYF
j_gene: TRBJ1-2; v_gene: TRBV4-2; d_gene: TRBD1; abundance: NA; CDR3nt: TGTGCCAGCAGCCAACCCGGGACAGGAACGACCTATGGCTACACCTTC; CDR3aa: CASSQPGTGTTYGYTF
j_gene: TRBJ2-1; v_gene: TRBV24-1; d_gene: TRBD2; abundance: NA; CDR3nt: TGTGCCACCAGTGATTCTCGGACTAGCGGGGCCTACAATGAGCAGTTCTTC; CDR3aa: CATSDSRTSGAYNEQFF
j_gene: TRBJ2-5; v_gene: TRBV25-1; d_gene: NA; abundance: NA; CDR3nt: TGTGCCAGCAGTGGATTACAGCTTCAAGAGACCCAGTACTTC; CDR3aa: CASSGLQLQETQYF
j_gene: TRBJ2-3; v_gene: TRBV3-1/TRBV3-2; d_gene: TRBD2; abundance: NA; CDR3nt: TGTGCCAGCAGCCAAGGGACTAGCGGACAGACGGATACGCAGTATTTT; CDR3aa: CASSQGTSGQTDTQYF
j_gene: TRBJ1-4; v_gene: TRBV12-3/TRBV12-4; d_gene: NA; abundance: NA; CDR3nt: TGTGCCAGCAGTCGAAGGGGCGATGAAAAACTGTTTTTT; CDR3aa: CASSRRGDEKLFF
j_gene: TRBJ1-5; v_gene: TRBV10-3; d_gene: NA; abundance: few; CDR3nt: TGTGCCATCAGTGAGTCCGGCGGTAGCAATCAGCCCCAGCATTTT; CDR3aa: CAISESGGSNQPQHF
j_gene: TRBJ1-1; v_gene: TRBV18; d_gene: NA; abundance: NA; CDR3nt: TGTGCCAGCTCACCCGGGGGGGGACAAATCACCACTGAAGCTTTCTTT; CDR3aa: CASSPGGGQITTEAFF
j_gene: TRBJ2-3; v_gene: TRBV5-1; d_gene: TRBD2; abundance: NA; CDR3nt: TGCGCCAGCACCTCTCGGACTAGCGGGAGTTTTGATACGCAGTATTTT; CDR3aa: CASTSRTSGSFDTQYF
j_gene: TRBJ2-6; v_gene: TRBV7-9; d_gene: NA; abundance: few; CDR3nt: TGTGCCAATCCCCAGAACTCTGGGGCCAACGTCCTGACTTTC; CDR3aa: CANPQNSGANVLTF
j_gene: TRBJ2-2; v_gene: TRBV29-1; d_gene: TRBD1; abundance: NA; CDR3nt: TGCAGCGTACGATTCGCGACAGGGGGGTCGAGGGAGCTGTTTTTT; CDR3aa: CSVRFATGGSRELFF
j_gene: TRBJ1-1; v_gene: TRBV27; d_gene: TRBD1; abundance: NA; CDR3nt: TGTGCCAGCAGTCCGCGGACAGGGGGCGGCGGTCGGCTCTTT; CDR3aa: CASSPRTGGGGRLF
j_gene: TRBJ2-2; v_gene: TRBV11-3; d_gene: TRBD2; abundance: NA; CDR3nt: TGTGCCAGCAGCTTTCGACTAGCGGGAGTCGGGGAGCTGTTTTTT; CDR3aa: CASSFRLAGVGELFF
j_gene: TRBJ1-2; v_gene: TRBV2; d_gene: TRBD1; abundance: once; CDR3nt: TGTGCCAGCACTGAGTTCGAGCAGGGGGTTTATGGCTACACCTTC; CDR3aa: CASTEFEQGVYGYTF
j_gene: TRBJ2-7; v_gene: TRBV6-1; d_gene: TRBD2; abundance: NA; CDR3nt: TGTGCCAGCACGGCGGGGGGGACCCCCTACGAGCAGTACTTC; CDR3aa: CASTAGGTPYEQYF
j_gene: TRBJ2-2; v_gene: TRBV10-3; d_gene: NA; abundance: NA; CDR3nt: TGTGCCATCTCGCCAGGGGTGAGGAACACCGGGGAGCTGTTTTTT; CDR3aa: CAISPGVRNTGELFF
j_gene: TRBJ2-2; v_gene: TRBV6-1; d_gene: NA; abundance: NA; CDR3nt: TGTGCCACCTTCTGGGGGGGCTCGAACACCGGGGAGCTGTTTTTT; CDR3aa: CATFWGGSNTGELFF
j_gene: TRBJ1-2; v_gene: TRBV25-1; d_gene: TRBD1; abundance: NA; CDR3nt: TGTGCCAGCAGTGCCGGGGGACAGGGGGGCTATGGCTACACCTTC; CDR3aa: CASSAGGQGGYGYTF
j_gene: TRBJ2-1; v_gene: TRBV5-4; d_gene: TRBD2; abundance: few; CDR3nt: TGTGCCAGCAGCCGCCCGACTAGCGGGAAGGTAAATGAGCAGTTCTTC; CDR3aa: CASSRPTSGKVNEQFF
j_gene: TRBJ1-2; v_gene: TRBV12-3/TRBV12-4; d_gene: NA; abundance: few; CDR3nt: TGTGCCAGCAGTTTATTTCTAAACTATGGCTACACCTTC; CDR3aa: CASSLFLNYGYTF
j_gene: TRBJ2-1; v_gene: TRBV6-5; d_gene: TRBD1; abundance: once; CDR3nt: TGTGCCAGCAGAAAAGGACAGGGGGTTGACAATGAGCAGTTCTTC; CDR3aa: CASRKGQGVDNEQFF
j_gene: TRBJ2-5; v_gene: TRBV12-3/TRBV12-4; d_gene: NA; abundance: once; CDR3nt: TGTGCCAGCAGTTTCGCGGGGGCGGAGACCCAGTACTTC; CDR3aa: CASSFAGAETQYF
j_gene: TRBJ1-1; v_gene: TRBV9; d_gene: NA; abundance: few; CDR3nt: TGTGCCAGCAGCGTAGGGGAGGGGAGTCTTCCTGAAGCTTTCTTT; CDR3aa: CASSVGEGSLPEAFF
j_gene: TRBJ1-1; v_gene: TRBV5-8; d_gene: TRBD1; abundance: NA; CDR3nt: TGTGCCAGCAGCTTGGCTAGGCAGGGGGCTTTGGCTTTCTTT; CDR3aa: CASSLARQGALAFF
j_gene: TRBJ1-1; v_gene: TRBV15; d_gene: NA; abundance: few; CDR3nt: TGTGCCACCAGCAGCCGTAGATGGGGACAGAACACTGAAGCTTTCTTT; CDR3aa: CATSSRRWGQNTEAFF
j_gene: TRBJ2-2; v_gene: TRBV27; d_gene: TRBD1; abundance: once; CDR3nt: TGTGCCAGCAGTTTTCTGACAGGGTCCACCGGGGAGCTGTTTTTT; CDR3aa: CASSFLTGSTGELFF
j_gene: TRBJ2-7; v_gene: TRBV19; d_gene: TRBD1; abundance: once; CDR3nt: TGTGCCAGTAGCCCCGGACAGGGGAGGAGGAACGAGCAGTACTTC; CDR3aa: CASSPGQGRRNEQYF
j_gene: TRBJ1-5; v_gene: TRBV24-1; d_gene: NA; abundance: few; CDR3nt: TGTGCCACCAGTGGGGCAGGGGAAGTACAGCCCCAGCATTTT; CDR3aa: CATSGAGEVQPQHF
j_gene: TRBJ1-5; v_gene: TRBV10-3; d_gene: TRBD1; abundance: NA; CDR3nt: TGTGCCATCCGGGACAGGGGGTCCAATCAGCCCCAGCATTTT; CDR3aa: CAIRDRGSNQPQHF
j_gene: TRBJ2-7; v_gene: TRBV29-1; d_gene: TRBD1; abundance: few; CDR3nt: TGCAGCGTTGGGTCGGGACAGGGAAAGGGTGAGCAGTACTTC; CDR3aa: CSVGSGQGKGEQYF
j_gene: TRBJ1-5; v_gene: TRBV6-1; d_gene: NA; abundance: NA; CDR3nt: TGTGCCAGCAGTGAGCGGGGAGGGCATCAGCCCCAGCATTTT; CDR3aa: CASSERGGHQPQHF
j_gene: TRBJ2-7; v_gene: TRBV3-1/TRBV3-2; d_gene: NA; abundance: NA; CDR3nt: TGTGCCAGCAGCCCAGGACACGACGAGCAGTACTTC; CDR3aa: CASSPGHDEQYF